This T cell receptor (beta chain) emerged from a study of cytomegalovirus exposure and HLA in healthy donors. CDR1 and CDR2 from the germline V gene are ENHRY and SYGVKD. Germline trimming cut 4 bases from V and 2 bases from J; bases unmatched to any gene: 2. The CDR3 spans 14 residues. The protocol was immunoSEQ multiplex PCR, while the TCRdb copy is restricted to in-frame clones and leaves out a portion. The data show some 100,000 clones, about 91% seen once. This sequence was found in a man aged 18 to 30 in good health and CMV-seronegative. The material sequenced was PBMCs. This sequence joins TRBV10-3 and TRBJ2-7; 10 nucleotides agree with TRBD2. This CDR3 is CAISVSGRAYEQYF. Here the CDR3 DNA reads TGTGCCATCAGTGTAAGCGGGAGGGCCTACGAGCAGTACTTC.